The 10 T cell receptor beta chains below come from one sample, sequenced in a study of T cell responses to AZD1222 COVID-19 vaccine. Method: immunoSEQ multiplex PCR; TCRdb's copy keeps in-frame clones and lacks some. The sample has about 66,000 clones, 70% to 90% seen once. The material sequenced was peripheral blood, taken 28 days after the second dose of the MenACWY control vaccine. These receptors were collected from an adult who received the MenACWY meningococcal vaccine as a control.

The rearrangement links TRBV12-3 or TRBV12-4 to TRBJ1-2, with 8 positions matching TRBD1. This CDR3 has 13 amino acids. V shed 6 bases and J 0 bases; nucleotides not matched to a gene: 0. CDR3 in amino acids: CASRTGANYGYTF. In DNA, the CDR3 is TGTGCCAGCAGGACAGGGGCTAACTATGGCTACACCTTC.

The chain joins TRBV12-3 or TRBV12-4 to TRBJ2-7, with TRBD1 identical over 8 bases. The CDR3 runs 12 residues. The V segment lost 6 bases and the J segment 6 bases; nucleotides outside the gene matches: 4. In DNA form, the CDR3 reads TGTGCCAGCAGCCCAACAGGGGGCGAGCAGTACTTC. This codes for CASSPTGGEQYF.

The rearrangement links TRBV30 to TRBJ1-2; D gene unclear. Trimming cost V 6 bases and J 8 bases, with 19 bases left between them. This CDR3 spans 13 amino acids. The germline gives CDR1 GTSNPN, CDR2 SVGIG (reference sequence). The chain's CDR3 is CACSQVRARGYTF. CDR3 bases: TGTGCCTGTTCGCAGGTGAGGGCCCGCGGCTACACCTTC.

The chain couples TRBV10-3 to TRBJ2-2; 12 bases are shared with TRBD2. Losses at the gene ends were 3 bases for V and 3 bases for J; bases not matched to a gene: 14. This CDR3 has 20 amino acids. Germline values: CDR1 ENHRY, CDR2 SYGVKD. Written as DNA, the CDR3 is TGTGCCATCAGTGACCGAGTTAGGCTAGCGGGAGGGCCGGACACCGGGGAGCTGTTTTTT. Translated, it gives CAISDRVRLAGGPDTGELFF.

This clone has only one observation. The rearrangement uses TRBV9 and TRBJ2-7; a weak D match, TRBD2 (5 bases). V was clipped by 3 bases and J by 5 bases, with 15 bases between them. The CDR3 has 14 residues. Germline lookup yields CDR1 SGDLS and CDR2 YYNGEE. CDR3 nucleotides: TGTGCCAGCAGCGCCTCAACTAGTGTCCACGAGCAGTACTTC. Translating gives CASSASTSVHEQYF.

The CDR3 reads CASSQAFSGGDTIYF. CDR3 bases: TGCGCCAGCAGCCAAGCCTTCTCCGGGGGGGACACCATATATTTT. This rearrangement joins TRBV4-3 to TRBJ1-3; perhaps TRBD1 as D (5 bases). This CDR3 is 15 amino acids long. Germline V CDR1 and CDR2: LGHNA, YSLEER. Deletions cut 1 base from V and 8 bases from J, with 15 bases between.

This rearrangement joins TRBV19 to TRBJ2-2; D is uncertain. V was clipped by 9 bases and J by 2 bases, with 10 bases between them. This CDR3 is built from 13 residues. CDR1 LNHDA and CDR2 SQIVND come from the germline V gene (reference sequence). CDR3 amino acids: CASRSSNTGELFF. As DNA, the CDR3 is TGTGCCAGCAGGTCGTCCAACACCGGGGAGCTGTTTTTT.

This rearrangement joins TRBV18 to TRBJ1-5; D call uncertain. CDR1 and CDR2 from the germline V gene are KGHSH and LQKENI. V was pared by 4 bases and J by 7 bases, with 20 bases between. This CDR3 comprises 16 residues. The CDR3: CASSLLSLNSGQPQHF. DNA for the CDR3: TGTGCCAGCTCACTGCTGAGTCTGAATTCTGGGCAGCCCCAGCATTTT.

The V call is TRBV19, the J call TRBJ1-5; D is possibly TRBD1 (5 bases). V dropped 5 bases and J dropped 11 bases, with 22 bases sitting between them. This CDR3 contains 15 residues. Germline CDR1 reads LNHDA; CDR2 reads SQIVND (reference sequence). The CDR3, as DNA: TGTGCCAGTAGTCCGTCTGGGGCGCGTATGCAGTCCCAGCATTTT. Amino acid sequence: CASSPSGARMQSQHF.

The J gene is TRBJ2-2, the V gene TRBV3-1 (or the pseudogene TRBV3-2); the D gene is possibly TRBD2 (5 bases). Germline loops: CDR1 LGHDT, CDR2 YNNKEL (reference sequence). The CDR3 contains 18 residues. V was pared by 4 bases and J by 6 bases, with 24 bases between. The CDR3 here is CASSPPLDPPGWAGELFF. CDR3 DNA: TGTGCCAGCAGCCCCCCGTTGGACCCGCCGGGGTGGGCCGGGGAGCTGTTTTTT.